This T cell receptor (beta chain) was recovered during a study of T-cell memory formation after mild COVID-19. With 4 bases removed from V and 3 bases from J, the gap between germline ends came to 19 bases. This CDR3 spans 16 amino acids. TCRdb called the 5' RACE reads again in MiXCR, with one record for every CDR3 protein. The data contain about 120,000 distinct CDR3 sequences, 20% to 25% of them singletons. This clonotype appeared a few times. This rearrangement joins TRBV12-3 or TRBV12-4 to TRBJ2-7; possibly TRBD2 for D (5 bases). Input material: PBMCs or a T cell subset sorted from them (not recorded which). The clonotype was recovered from a man aged 18 to 29 who had mild COVID-19 (a few samples of this study predate the infection). Cell type and time point are not known. The CDR3 spells CASSWGPTGKHYEQYF. Here the CDR3 DNA reads TGTGCCAGCAGTTGGGGTCCTACCGGGAAGCACTACGAGCAGTACTTC.